What follows are 9 T cell receptor beta chains derived from one specimen sequenced in a study of OX40 agonist ivuxolimab in advanced cancers. The library was built by means of the immunoSEQ multiplex PCR assay. Drawn from immuneACCESS, this table holds only the in-frame rearrangements with V and J called that TCRdb kept. Clones are partly lost; checked studies trace under half to an unresolved V gene and leave the rest unexplained. The sample table records tens of thousands of clones; 77% of these occur just once. The ten top clones hold approximately 15% of the sample. Sample: CD4+ or CD8+ T cells sorted from blood, taken in a trial of the OX40 agonist ivuxolimab. The receptors here all came from an adult with an advanced solid tumor such as melanoma, head and neck, liver or kidney cancer.

The CDR3 spells CASSPGLAGGPRWNEQFF. DNA of the CDR3: TGCGCCAGCAGCCCGGGACTAGCGGGGGGGCCGAGGTGGAATGAGCAGTTCTTC. This chain connects TRBV4-1 to TRBJ2-1, with 16 bases lining up with TRBD2. CDR1 and CDR2 (germline): MGHRA, YSYEKL. Trimming removed 4 bases from V and 7 bases from J; junction bases left unmatched: 10. This CDR3 contains 18 residues.

The V call is TRBV6-5, the J call TRBJ2-5, with a possible D match to TRBD2 (5 bases). CDR1 is MNHEY, CDR2 SVGAGI, per germline. The V end lost 4 bases, the J end lost 4 bases, and 10 bases lay between the germline ends. This CDR3 spans 13 amino acids. The CDR3 reads CASSSGFGETQYF. CDR3 nucleotides: TGTGCCAGCAGTTCGGGATTCGGAGAGACCCAGTACTTC.

This rearrangement joins TRBV7-3 to TRBJ2-7; tentative D call: TRBD1 (6 bases). Germline CDR1 is SGHTA and CDR2 is FQGTGA. The CDR3 totals 12 residues. Trimming cost V 4 bases and J 6 bases, with 10 bases left between them. The chain's CDR3 is CASSYRDGEQYF. In DNA form, the CDR3 reads TGTGCCAGCAGCTACAGGGACGGCGAGCAGTACTTC.

This chain uses TRBV13 with TRBJ1-1; 8 positions match TRBD1. The germline CDR1 and CDR2 sequences are PRHDT and FYEKMQ (reference sequence). CDR3 length: 16 residues. V shed 6 bases and J 1 base; nucleotides not matched to a gene: 10. The CDR3 coding sequence is TGTGCCAGCAGTCGTCAAGCAGGGGGCACGAACACTGAAGCTTTCTTT. Protein: CASSRQAGGTNTEAFF.

The chain carries TRBV2 and TRBJ1-1, with 9 bases that match TRBD1. This CDR3 spans 13 amino acids. The ends lost 9 bases at V and 0 bases at J; junction bases unmatched: 2. Per the germline V gene, CDR1 is SNHLY and CDR2 is FYNNEI. CDR3: CARRDRVNTEAFF. DNA of the CDR3: TGTGCCAGGCGGGACAGGGTGAACACTGAAGCTTTCTTT. The variable domain in full, with the rest retrieved from reference TRBV2 and TRBJ1-1, is EPEVTQTPSHQVTQMGQEVILRCVPISNHLYFYWYRQILGQKVEFLVSFYNNEISEKSEIFDDQFSVERPDGSNFTLKIRSTKLEDSAMYFCARRDRVNTEAFFGQGTRLTVV.

The J gene is TRBJ2-7, the V gene TRBV4-1, with 9 bases fitting TRBD1. Germline CDR1 is MGHRA and CDR2 is YSYEKL. The CDR3 has 13 residues. V shed 1 base, J shed 6 bases, and the junction held 1 base outside the gene matches. CDR3: CASSQVGQGEQYF. The CDR3 DNA reads TGCGCCAGCAGCCAAGTGGGACAGGGCGAGCAGTACTTC.

CDR3 residues: CASSLNPDGGGETQYF. In DNA, the CDR3 is TGTGCCAGCAGCTTAAACCCGGACGGAGGAGGAGAGACCCAGTACTTC. This chain joins TRBV7-6 and TRBJ2-5; D perhaps matches TRBD2 (5 bases). The V end was cut by 2 bases, the J end by 4 bases, with 17 bases between. CDR1 and CDR2 from the germline V gene are SGHVS and FNYEAQ. This CDR3 region has 16 residues.

This clone was seen only a few times. The rearrangement uses TRBV18 and TRBJ1-2, with D possibly TRBD1 on 6 matching bases. From germline, CDR1 is KGHSH and CDR2 LQKENI. CDR3 length equals 17 residues. Trimming removed 2 bases at V and 3 bases at J, with 19 bases between. CDR3 bases: TGTGCCAGCTCACCATCGCCGGACAGCCTGTTGGACTATGGCTACACCTTC. Translated: CASSPSPDSLLDYGYTF.

V is TRBV5-8 and J is TRBJ1-5, with D possibly being TRBD1 (6 bases). The V gene's germline CDR1 is SGHTS and CDR2 YDEGEE. This CDR3 has 16 amino acids. V dropped 4 bases and J dropped 2 bases, with 16 bases sitting between them. The CDR3 reads CASSPWARGGNQPQHF. The CDR3 nucleotides are TGTGCCAGCAGCCCGTGGGCCAGGGGCGGCAATCAGCCCCAGCATTTT.